This T cell receptor (beta chain) derives from a study of regulatory T cells in long-lasting Graves disease. Time point defined: newly diagnosed GD, antithyroid drugs for less than 3 months. PBMCs provided the RNA from which the TCR library was made. The CDR3 loop spans 12 amino acids. Germline V gene lookup returns CDR1 LGHDT and CDR2 YNNKEL (reference sequence). V was pared by 3 bases and J by 7 bases, with 7 bases between. Researchers made TCR beta libraries by using iRepertoire HTBI primers and running Arm-PCR on CDR3 regions. From the multiplex PCR reads, TCRdb called clonotypes with MiXCR, one entry per CDR3 protein. The table lists about 220,000 distinct CDR3 sequences, around 18% of them singletons, with approximately 24% in the top ten. This clonotype was counted ten times or more.

This sequence joins TRBV3-1 and TRBJ2-4; the D is unclear. The sequence derives from a female donor with Graves disease. Sample: peripheral blood mononuclear cells (PBMCs), taken at new diagnosis, from a patient treated with antithyroid drugs. CDR3 nucleotides: TGTGCCAGCAGCCAGGGTACGAACATTCAGTACTTC. This codes for CASSQGTNIQYF. Based on the CDR3 plus reference TRBV3-1 and TRBJ2-4, the full variable domain is DTAVSQTPKYLVTQMGNDKSIKCEQNLGHDTMYWYKQDSKKFLKIMFSYNNKELIINETVPNRFSPKSPDKAHLNLHINSLELGDSAVYFCASSQGTNIQYFGAGTRLSVL.